Listed below are T cell receptor beta chains from one sample, sequenced in a study of T-cell reconstitution after alpha-beta-depleted transplantation in children. TCRdb recomputed calls from the PCR reads with MiXCR, one row per CDR3 protein. The profile shows hundreds of thousands of distinct CDR3 sequences, approximately 10% of them singletons. This material consisted of PBMCs, taken before TCRalphabeta/CD19-depleted stem cell transplant. The receptors derive from a child younger than two with acute myeloid leukemia, due to receive a stem cell transplant. CDR3s include the opening cysteine and the closing phenylalanine or tryptophan. The D gene is left open where the match is weak. Clone size is stated in some rows and not others, as once, few, many or a class when expanded.

D gene | J gene | clone size | V gene | CDR3 protein | CDR3 DNA
- | TRBJ2-5 | many | TRBV18 | CASSLIRDIGRETQYF | TGTGCCAGCTCACTGATCCGGGACATCGGTCGAGAGACCCAGTACTTC
- | TRBJ2-3 | many | TRBV29-1 | CSVRTGTLSQYF | TGCAGCGTTCGTACCGGGACTTTATCGCAGTATTTT
- | TRBJ2-7 | few | TRBV4-2 | CASSQAYLSTPNEQYF | TGTGCCAGCAGCCAAGCCTATCTTAGCACCCCTAACGAGCAGTACTTC
- | TRBJ1-6 | many | TRBV7-2 | CASSFGIFNSPLHF | TGTGCCAGCAGCTTCGGGATCTTTAATTCACCCCTCCACTTT
TRBD1 | TRBJ2-2 | many | TRBV18 | CASPRDSGIGELFF | TGTGCCAGCCCGAGGGACAGCGGAATCGGGGAGCTGTTTTTT
TRBD1 | TRBJ1-5 | many | TRBV28 | CASSYGQGDQPQHF | TGTGCCAGCAGTTACGGACAGGGCGATCAGCCCCAGCATTTT
TRBD1 | TRBJ2-7 | many | TRBV5-1 | CASSEYDRDVGEQYF | TGCGCCAGCAGCGAGTATGACAGGGATGTCGGCGAGCAGTACTTC
- | TRBJ2-2 | many | TRBV12-3/TRBV12-4 | CASSGTNTGELFF | TGTGCCAGCAGCGGGACGAACACCGGGGAGCTGTTTTTT
- | TRBJ2-2 | many | TRBV20-1 | CSVVLATHTGELFF | TGCAGTGTAGTGCTAGCAACCCACACCGGGGAGCTGTTTTTT
TRBD1 | TRBJ2-7 | many | TRBV11-2 | CASSVGQGIYEQYF | TGTGCCAGCAGCGTCGGACAGGGGATCTACGAGCAGTACTTC
- | TRBJ2-7 | many | TRBV19 | CASSGTPTYEQYF | TGTGCCAGTAGCGGGACACCTACCTACGAGCAGTACTTC
TRBD2 | TRBJ2-3 | many | TRBV29-1 | CSASLAGGRKDTQYF | TGCAGCGCGTCTCTAGCGGGTGGGAGGAAAGATACGCAGTATTTT
- | TRBJ2-7 | many | TRBV7-3 | CASSSPQVSSEQYF | TGTGCCAGCAGCTCCCCACAGGTTTCAAGCGAGCAGTACTTC
- | TRBJ1-5 | - | TRBV4-1 | CASSQGAGADTQHF | TGCGCCAGCAGCCAAGGGGCGGGGGCAGATACGCAGCATTTT
- | TRBJ1-2 | - | TRBV28 | CASSPPWGNYGYTF | TGTGCCAGCAGTCCCCCGTGGGGGAACTATGGCTACACCTTC
- | TRBJ2-4 | many | TRBV19 | CASSIRGWGNIQYF | TGTGCCAGTAGTATCCGGGGATGGGGAAACATTCAGTACTTC
TRBD2 | TRBJ2-7 | many | TRBV18 | CASSPTSGKYEQYF | TGTGCCAGCTCACCGACTAGCGGGAAGTACGAGCAGTACTTC
TRBD1 | TRBJ1-2 | few | TRBV6-5 | CASSYRPGGENGYTF | TGTGCCAGCAGTTACCGTCCAGGGGGTGAAAATGGCTACACCTTC
TRBD1 | TRBJ2-1 | many | TRBV12-3/TRBV12-4 | CASRPGQYNEQFF | TGTGCCAGCAGACCGGGACAGTACAATGAGCAGTTCTTC
- | TRBJ2-3 | many | TRBV18 | CASSPRGPDYSTDTQYF | TGTGCCAGCTCACCACGGGGCCCGGACTACAGCACAGATACGCAGTATTTT
- | TRBJ1-1 | many | TRBV6-1 | CASSLTGQGAGTEAFF | TGTGCCAGCAGTCTAACGGGGCAGGGAGCAGGAACTGAAGCTTTCTTT
- | TRBJ2-2 | many | TRBV6-2/TRBV6-3 | CASSPHRVLTGELFF | TGTGCCAGCAGTCCCCACAGGGTTCTCACCGGGGAGCTGTTTTTT
- | TRBJ1-5 | many | TRBV12-3/TRBV12-4 | CASSGTDSNQPQHF | TGTGCCAGCAGTGGGACGGATAGCAATCAGCCCCAGCATTTT
TRBD1 | TRBJ2-7 | - | TRBV29-1 | CSVVSGTDFYEQYF | TGCAGCGTCGTTTCCGGGACAGATTTCTACGAGCAGTACTTC
TRBD1 | TRBJ2-7 | many | TRBV20-1 | CSARGQGAYEQYF | TGCAGTGCTAGGGGACAGGGGGCCTACGAGCAGTACTTC
- | TRBJ2-2 | many | TRBV5-1 | CASSLVSDAGELFF | TGCGCCAGCAGCTTGGTGTCAGACGCCGGGGAGCTGTTTTTT
TRBD2 | TRBJ2-7 | few | TRBV5-5 | CASSWAAGAEYEQYF | TGTGCCAGCAGCTGGGCTGCGGGAGCTGAGTACGAGCAGTACTTC
TRBD1 | TRBJ1-1 | - | TRBV18 | CASSRQGADTEAFF | TGTGCCAGCTCACGTCAGGGGGCGGACACTGAAGCTTTCTTT
- | TRBJ1-1 | many | TRBV20-1 | CSAENSGLAAEEAFF | TGCAGTGCCGAGAACTCAGGTTTGGCGGCCGAGGAGGCTTTCTTT
- | TRBJ1-1 | - | TRBV19 | CASSIEDRSTEAFF | TGTGCCAGTAGTATAGAAGACAGGTCTACTGAAGCTTTCTTT